The entry below describes one TCR beta chain. No cognate antigen has been identified for it. There are no base qualities to consult, and no much larger clone falls within one base. These data come from a study of blood T cells in healthy people across ages (dated by TCRdb to between 2014 and 2017). Some background on the complete study: In model experiments, template switching captured about one uniquely barcoded TCR beta cDNA molecule for every two T cells. To avoid experimental bias, donors of different ages were distributed randomly across sequencing lanes. Donors were grouped into four age groups: young (average about 15 years), middle-aged (roughly 38), aged (about 60) and long-lived (over 80). Age-related changes in TCR beta repertoire diversity were measured in the study by deep sequencing normalized with unique cDNA molecular identifiers. The study analyzed two additional independent replicas of 1 million unique cDNA reads from the same blood draw for two donors, one aged 18 to 30 and one aged 80 or older.

General conclusions and limits of the study: As age increased, observed TCR beta diversity per million T cells dropped in a roughly linear way, and a significant reduction was already evident by age 40. Estimates of total diversity based on one million sequenced T cells were considered lower bounds and underestimates. Because the CMV infection status of the donors was unknown, age-related changes in expanded clonotypes may potentially have been confounded. Conclusive comparison of naive and antigen-experienced compartments was prevented by the profiling of bulk unsorted PBMCs. Observed TCR beta diversity correlated strongly with the percentage of naive T cells measured by flow cytometry. The long-lived group showed more naive CD4+ T cells, fewer expanded clones and increased TCR diversity than the aged group, suggesting age selection.

The approximately 39 donors, aged about 6 to 100 years, were systemically healthy Caucasian individuals from Russia. Each donor gave 8.5 to 10 milliliters of peripheral blood, collected into EDTA-treated Vacutainer tubes. PBMCs were isolated by Ficoll-Paque density-gradient centrifugation, with at least 7 million obtained per sample. Total RNA, at least 6 micrograms per sample, was extracted from PBMCs with Trizol reagent. Naive CD45RAhigh/CD27high T cell percentages were measured by flow cytometry on a PBMC aliquot from every donor. From its cysteine to its phenylalanine, the CDR3 spans 13 amino acids. Only the CDR3 part of the read is kept: 39 bases, read in frame from the first base. Based on the germline V gene, the CDR1 and CDR2 sequences are SGHTA and FQGNSA. The junction carries 12 bases between V and J, which are trimmed by 5 bases and 6 bases respectively. The library was obtained by 5' RACE. Sequencer: Illumina HiSeq 2500. A second PCR of about 6 to 12 cycles was run with a J-beta primer mix and a sample-barcoded 5' primer. A template-switch 5' adaptor carrying 12 random nucleotides introduced a unique molecular identifier onto each TCR beta cDNA molecule. At least 3 million CDR3-containing paired-end reads were obtained from each sample. All of the RNA was converted into first-strand cDNA using the Mint cDNA synthesis kit, with a TRBC-specific oligonucleotide serving as the primer. After uracil-DNA glycosylase treatment, a first 18-cycle PCR used universal primers M1SS and BC2_uni_R on all cDNA. The original methods were these. Normalization of each sample was performed by random selection of 1 million high-quality reads, each carrying a distinct molecular identifier. Instead of being binned into consensus sequences, reads with shared molecular identifiers were discarded. MiTCR, set to a Q25 quality threshold and the strictest error-elimination algorithm, was used for CDR3 identification, clonotype clustering and error correction. Lower-bound total TCR beta diversity was estimated with a nonparametric unseen species model using Euler transformation. TCRdb's own reprocessing of the public reads used fastp at Q25 and MiXCR and kept productive beta chains. Under each unique CDR3 protein, matching rows form one entry showing the most common genes and DNA. TCRdb's processing, not the authors' own work, is the source of the V and J calls. Present in this sample are 1.5 million to 1.8 million distinct CDR3 sequences, about 45% of which were seen just once. The ten top clones hold 4% of the sample.

The rearrangement joined TRBV7-2 to TRBJ2-3, with the D gene not clear enough to name. The TCR comes from a woman aged 18-35 years in good health. Sequenced: blood. The sequence in DNA is TGTGCCAGCAGCGTAAGAGTACGGGATACGCAGTATTTT. This translates into CASSVRVRDTQYF.